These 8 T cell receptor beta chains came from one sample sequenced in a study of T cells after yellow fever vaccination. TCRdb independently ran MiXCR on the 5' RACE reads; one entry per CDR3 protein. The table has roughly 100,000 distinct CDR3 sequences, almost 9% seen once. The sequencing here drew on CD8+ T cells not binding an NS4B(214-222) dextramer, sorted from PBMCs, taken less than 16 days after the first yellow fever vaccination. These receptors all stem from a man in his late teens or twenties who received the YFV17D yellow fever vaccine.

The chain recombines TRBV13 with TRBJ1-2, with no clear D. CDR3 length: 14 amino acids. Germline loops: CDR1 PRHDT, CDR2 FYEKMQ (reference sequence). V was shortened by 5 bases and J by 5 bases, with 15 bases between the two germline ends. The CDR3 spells CASSVPGWIYGYTF. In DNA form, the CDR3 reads TGTGCCAGCAGCGTCCCGGGGTGGATTTATGGCTACACCTTC.

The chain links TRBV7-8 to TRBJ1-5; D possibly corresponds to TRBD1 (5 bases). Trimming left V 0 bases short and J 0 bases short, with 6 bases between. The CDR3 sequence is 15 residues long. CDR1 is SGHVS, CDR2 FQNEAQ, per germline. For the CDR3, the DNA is TGTGCCAGCAGCTTAGCGGGGGGTAGCAATCAGCCCCAGCATTTT. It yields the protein CASSLAGGSNQPQHF.

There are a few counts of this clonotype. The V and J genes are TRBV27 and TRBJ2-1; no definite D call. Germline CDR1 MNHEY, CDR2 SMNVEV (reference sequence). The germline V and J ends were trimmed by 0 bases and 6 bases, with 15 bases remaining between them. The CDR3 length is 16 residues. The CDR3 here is CASSLSSVKSFNEQFF. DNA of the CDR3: TGTGCCAGCAGTTTATCGTCGGTAAAAAGTTTCAATGAGCAGTTCTTC.

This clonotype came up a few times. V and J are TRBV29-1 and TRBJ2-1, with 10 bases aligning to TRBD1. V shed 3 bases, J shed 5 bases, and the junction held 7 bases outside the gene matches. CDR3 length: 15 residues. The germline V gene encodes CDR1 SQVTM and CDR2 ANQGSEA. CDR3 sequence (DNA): TGCAGCGTTGATGGTGTAGGACAGGGGGACAATGAGCAGTTCTTC. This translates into CSVDGVGQGDNEQFF.

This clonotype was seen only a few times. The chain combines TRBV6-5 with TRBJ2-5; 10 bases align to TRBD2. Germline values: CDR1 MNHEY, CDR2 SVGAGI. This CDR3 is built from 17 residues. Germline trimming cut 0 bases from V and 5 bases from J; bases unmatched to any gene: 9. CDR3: CASSYSIEAGGLETQYF. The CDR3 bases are TGTGCCAGCAGTTACTCTATCGAAGCGGGGGGGCTCGAGACCCAGTACTTC.

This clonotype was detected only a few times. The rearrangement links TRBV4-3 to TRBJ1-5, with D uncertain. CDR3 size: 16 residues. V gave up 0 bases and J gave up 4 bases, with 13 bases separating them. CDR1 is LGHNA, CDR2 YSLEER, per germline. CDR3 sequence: CASSQDRWSPNQPQHF. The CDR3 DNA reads TGCGCCAGCAGCCAAGATCGGTGGTCACCAAATCAGCCCCAGCATTTT.

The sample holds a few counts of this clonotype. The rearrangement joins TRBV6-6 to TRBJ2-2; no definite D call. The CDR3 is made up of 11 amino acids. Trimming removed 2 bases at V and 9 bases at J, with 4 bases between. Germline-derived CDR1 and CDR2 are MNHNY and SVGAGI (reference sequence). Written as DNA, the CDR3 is TGTGCCAGCAGTTACGCACGGGAGCTGTTTTTT. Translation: CASSYARELFF.

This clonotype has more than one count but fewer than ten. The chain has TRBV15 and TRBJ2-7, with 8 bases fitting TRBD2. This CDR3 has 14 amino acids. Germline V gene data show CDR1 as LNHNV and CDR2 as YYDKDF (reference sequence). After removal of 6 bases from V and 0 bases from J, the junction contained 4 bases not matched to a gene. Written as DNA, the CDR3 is TGTGCCACCAGACCGGGGGGGATCTCCTACGAGCAGTACTTC. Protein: CATRPGGISYEQYF.